A single sample gave rise to the 24 T cell receptor beta chains below, sequenced in a study of technical replicates of blood from a handful of donors (dated by TCRdb to 2016 to 2017). The library came from the immunoSEQ multiplex PCR assay. TCRdb carries this immuneACCESS record with in-frame sequences only. Its versions omit some clonotypes, under half of them owing to an unresolved V gene in the studies checked, with the rest unexplained. The sample table shows 65,000 to 90,000 clones, and approximately 93% are seen once. The top ten hold approximately 0.22% of the sample. Sequencing was performed on T cells isolated from PBMCs. Receptor source: a human donor in good health.

This rearrangement joins TRBV11-3 to TRBJ2-7; 8 bases match TRBD1. Germline-derived CDR1 and CDR2 are SGHNT and YENEEA. J lost 4 bases, V lost 4 bases, and 15 bases had no gene match. This CDR3 is built from 17 residues. CDR3 sequence reads: CASSSGQGQADDYEQYF. The CDR3 DNA sequence: TGTGCCAGCAGCTCTGGACAGGGCCAGGCAGACGATTACGAGCAGTACTTC.

V gene TRBV5-4 combines with J gene TRBJ2-2; TRBD1 matches at 10 bases. The V gene's germline CDR1 is SGHNT and CDR2 YYREEE (reference sequence). The CDR3 contains 16 residues. The V gene end was trimmed by 4 bases and the J gene end by 3 bases; junction bases not matched to a gene: 6. The CDR3 is CASSRGTGEYTGELFF. In nucleotides, the CDR3 is TGTGCCAGCAGCCGGGGGACAGGGGAATACACCGGGGAGCTGTTTTTT.

The rearrangement joins TRBV28 to TRBJ1-1, with a tentative D call TRBD1 (6 bases). With 1 base removed from V and 7 bases from J, the gap between germline ends came to 10 bases. This CDR3 contains 13 residues. The V gene's germline CDR1 is MDHEN and CDR2 SYDVKM. The CDR3 spells CASSLSRGGEAFF. The CDR3 coding sequence is TGTGCCAGCAGTTTATCAAGGGGGGGTGAAGCTTTCTTT. Drawing the rest from reference TRBV28 and TRBJ1-1, the complete variable domain is DVKVTQSSRYLVKRTGEKVFLECVQDMDHENMFWYRQDPGLGLRLIYFSYDVKMKEKGDIPEGYSVSREKKERFSLILESASTNQTSMYLCASSLSRGGEAFFGQGTRLTVV.

CDR3 in DNA: TGCGCCAGCAGCCAAGATCGACCGACAGGGCCAGGGGAAAAACTGTTTTTT. Its translation: CASSQDRPTGPGEKLFF. The V call is TRBV4-1, the J call TRBJ1-4; 7 bases are a match to TRBD1. Per germline, CDR1 MGHRA and CDR2 YSYEKL. This CDR3 has 17 residues. J gave up 8 bases and V 0 bases, and 12 bases lay outside the gene matches.

The chain joins TRBV11-3 to TRBJ2-3; the D gene is possibly TRBD2 (5 bases). Trimming shortened V by 4 bases and J by 12 bases, and 20 bases separated the two germline ends. From germline, CDR1 is SGHNT and CDR2 YENEEA. This CDR3 region has 14 residues. The chain's CDR3 is CASSSGLEAALQYF. The CDR3 DNA is TGTGCCAGCAGCTCTGGACTCGAGGCCGCCCTTCAGTATTTT.

The CDR3 loop is CASRVGREGPRGREQFF. CDR3 bases: TGTGCCAGCAGGGTCGGGCGGGAGGGCCCCCGGGGACGTGAGCAGTTCTTC. This chain links TRBV7-8 with TRBJ2-1, with TRBD2 matching over 9 bases. V lost 6 bases, J lost 9 bases, and 18 bases stayed unmatched. The CDR3 extends over 17 amino acids. Germline lookup yields CDR1 SGHVS and CDR2 FQNEAQ.

The rearrangement uses TRBV5-5 and TRBJ2-7; 9 bases align to TRBD2. Germline values: CDR1 SGHKS, CDR2 YYEKEE (reference sequence). V was clipped by 4 bases and J by 2 bases; unmatched bases: 13. CDR3 length: 17 amino acids. CDR3 bases: TGTGCCAGCAGCCTTAAACAGCCTAGCGGGACAACCTACGAGCAGTACTTC. Protein: CASSLKQPSGTTYEQYF.

This chain joins TRBV6-1 and TRBJ1-2, with D perhaps matching TRBD1 (6 bases). Germline values: CDR1 MNHNS, CDR2 SASEGT. The CDR3 spans 14 residues. Trimming removed 3 bases from V and 4 bases from J, with 12 bases in between. CDR3 nucleotides: TGTGCCAGCAGTGATCAACAGGGTGTCTATGGCTACACCTTC. As protein: CASSDQQGVYGYTF.

This chain joins TRBV5-4 and TRBJ2-1, with 10 bases lining up with TRBD2. This CDR3 has 16 residues. The V segment lost 2 bases and the J segment 3 bases; nucleotides outside the gene matches: 5. Germline CDR1 and CDR2: SGHNT and YYREEE (reference sequence). The CDR3 coding sequence is TGTGCCAGCAGCTTTGAGGGACTAGCGAGCTACAATGAGCAGTTCTTC. Translated: CASSFEGLASYNEQFF.

V usage is TRBV6-1 and J usage is TRBJ1-2, with a weak D call TRBD1 (6 bases). The germline V gene has CDR1 MNHNS and CDR2 SASEGT. This CDR3 is 14 amino acids long. V was pared by 3 bases and J by 4 bases, with 12 bases between. CDR3 DNA: TGTGCCAGCAGTGATCAGGGGTCGGGCTATGGCTACACCTTC. It is translated as CASSDQGSGYGYTF.

J is TRBJ2-2 and V is TRBV18; D unresolved. This CDR3 contains 12 residues. Looked up from germline, CDR1 is KGHSH and CDR2 is LQKENI. V was clipped by 1 base and J by 10 bases, with 7 bases between them. The CDR3 is CASSPRLLELFF. CDR3 nucleotides: TGTGCCAGCTCACCACGTCTGTTGGAGCTGTTTTTT.

The chain has TRBV6-1 and TRBJ2-1, with a possible D match to TRBD1 (5 bases). Germline V gene data show CDR1 as MNHNS and CDR2 as SASEGT. The CDR3 runs 14 residues. Trimming cost V 2 bases and J 9 bases, with 14 bases left between them. CDR3 residues: CASSESPGIFEQFF. DNA of the CDR3: TGTGCCAGCAGTGAAAGTCCAGGGATTTTTGAGCAGTTCTTC.

A remark on this clone: This CDR3 is also generated by other DNA sequences in the sample. Here the CDR3 reads CASSQGAGDTQYF. CDR3 sequence (DNA): TGCGCCAGCAGCCAAGGGGCAGGGGATACGCAGTATTTT. This sequence joins TRBV4-1 and TRBJ2-3; the D gene is possibly TRBD1 (5 bases). The V end lost 1 base, the J end lost 6 bases, and 8 bases lay between the germline ends. The CDR3 loop spans 13 amino acids. The germline V gene encodes CDR1 MGHRA and CDR2 YSYEKL.

This sequence joins TRBV5-4 and TRBJ1-2; weak D call: TRBD1 (6 bases). The V gene's germline CDR1 is SGHNT and CDR2 YYREEE (reference sequence). The CDR3 length is 13 residues. V shed 0 bases and J shed 5 bases, with 8 bases lying between them. The CDR3 sequence: CASSLVGQYGYTF. The CDR3 coding sequence is TGTGCCAGCAGCTTGGTAGGACAGTATGGCTACACCTTC. Supplemented by reference TRBV5-4 and TRBJ1-2, the full variable domain reads ETGVTQSPTHLIKTRGQQVTLRCSSQSGHNTVSWYQQALGQGPQFIFQYYREEENGRGNFPPRFSGLQFPNYSSELNVNALELDDSALYLCASSLVGQYGYTFGSGTRLTVV.

The chain couples TRBV27 to TRBJ1-1; D is unresolved. Germline lookup yields CDR1 MNHEY and CDR2 SMNVEV (reference sequence). The CDR3 totals 14 residues. V lost 0 bases, J lost 5 bases, and 10 bases lay in between. CDR3 DNA sequence: TGTGCCAGCAGTTTATCAGTAAGAGGGACTGAAGCTTTCTTT. This translates into CASSLSVRGTEAFF.

The chain couples TRBV10-3 to TRBJ1-5, with D perhaps matching TRBD1 (5 bases). CDR1 is ENHRY and CDR2 is SYGVKD in the germline V gene. V lost 0 bases and J lost 0, with 15 bases in between. This CDR3 has 18 amino acids. The CDR3 DNA sequence: TGTGCCATCAGTGAGTCGATCGGGGGAGGAGATAGCAATCAGCCCCAGCATTTT. It translates to CAISESIGGGDSNQPQHF.

The chain combines TRBV19 with TRBJ1-5, with D possibly matching TRBD1 (6 bases). This CDR3 has 15 amino acids. Germline V CDR1 and CDR2: LNHDA, SQIVND (reference sequence). V lost 4 bases, J lost 2 bases, and 12 bases lay in between. CDR3 in amino acids: CASSTGTNRNQPQHF. In DNA, the CDR3 is TGTGCCAGTAGTACCGGGACAAACCGCAATCAGCCCCAGCATTTT. The full variable domain, with the rest looked up from reference TRBV19 and TRBJ1-5, is DGGITQSPKYLFRKEGQNVTLSCEQNLNHDAMYWYRQDPGQGLRLIYYSQIVNDFQKGDIAEGYSVSREKKESFPLTVTSAQKNPTAFYLCASSTGTNRNQPQHFGDGTRLSIL.

This chain joins TRBV5-1 and TRBJ2-5, with 15 bases that match TRBD2. The CDR3 sequence is 16 residues long. V lost 4 bases, J lost 4 bases, and 5 bases stayed unmatched. Germline assignment: CDR1 SGHRS and CDR2 YFSETQ. DNA of the CDR3: TGCGCCAGCAGCCCTCCGGGACTAGCGGGAGGAGAGACCCAGTACTTC. Translating it yields CASSPPGLAGGETQYF.

The chain combines TRBV6-4 with TRBJ1-2, with D possibly TRBD1 on 5 matching bases. The V end was cut by 5 bases, the J end by 5 bases, with 18 bases between. From germline, CDR1 is MRHNA and CDR2 SNTAGT. The CDR3 covers 15 residues. The CDR3 DNA reads TGTGCCAGCAGTTGGGACTCAACCCGGGGGTATGGCTACACCTTC. As protein: CASSWDSTRGYGYTF.

The rearrangement uses TRBV11-2 and TRBJ2-1; 9 nucleotides align to TRBD2. Germline V lookup: CDR1 SGHAT, CDR2 FQNNGV. This CDR3 is built from 15 residues. V dropped 2 bases and J dropped 4; count of bases not matched to a gene: 3. The CDR3, as DNA: TGTGCCAGCAGCTTATTCGCGGGAGGGTACAATGAGCAGTTCTTC. This gives the protein CASSLFAGGYNEQFF.

The chain joins TRBV7-9 to TRBJ2-7, with 12 bases lining up with TRBD1. Germline V gene sequence: CDR1 SEHNR, CDR2 FQNEAQ (reference sequence). V shed 5 bases and J 6 bases; nucleotides not matched to a gene: 8. This CDR3 has 15 residues. CDR3 nucleotide sequence: TGTGCCAGCAGCCCGCTCGGGACAGGGGGCGCCGAGCAGTACTTC. This translates into CASSPLGTGGAEQYF.

Notes on this clone: At the DNA level, this CDR3 is encoded by other sequences in the same sample as well. The genes are TRBV5-1 and TRBJ1-5; TRBD1 might be the D (6 bases). Germline V gene data show CDR1 as SGHRS and CDR2 as YFSETQ. The CDR3 loop spans 14 amino acids. V lost 2 bases to trimming and J lost 4 bases, with 10 bases between them. The CDR3 coding sequence is TGCGCCAGCAGCTTACAGGGTTCAAATCAGCCCCAGCATTTT. It specifies CASSLQGSNQPQHF.

This chain connects TRBV10-2 to TRBJ2-1, with 7 bases lining up with TRBD2. V was pared by 7 bases and J by 1 base, with 22 bases of the junction left unmatched. The CDR3 is 20 residues long. Germline assignment: CDR1 WSHSY and CDR2 SAAADI. The CDR3: CASIVSPLADPDDSYNEQFF. In nucleotides, the CDR3 is TGCGCCAGCATTGTCTCCCCCCTAGCGGACCCTGACGATTCCTACAATGAGCAGTTCTTC.

CDR3 nucleotide sequence: TGTGCCAGCAGCTTGGAACAGGGTTACACCATATATTTT. Translation gives CASSLEQGYTIYF. V usage is TRBV5-4 and J usage is TRBJ1-3; the D gene is possibly TRBD1 (6 bases). The CDR3 length is 13 residues. V was clipped by 0 bases and J by 8 bases, with 9 bases between them. Germline V CDR1 and CDR2: SGHNT, YYREEE (reference sequence).